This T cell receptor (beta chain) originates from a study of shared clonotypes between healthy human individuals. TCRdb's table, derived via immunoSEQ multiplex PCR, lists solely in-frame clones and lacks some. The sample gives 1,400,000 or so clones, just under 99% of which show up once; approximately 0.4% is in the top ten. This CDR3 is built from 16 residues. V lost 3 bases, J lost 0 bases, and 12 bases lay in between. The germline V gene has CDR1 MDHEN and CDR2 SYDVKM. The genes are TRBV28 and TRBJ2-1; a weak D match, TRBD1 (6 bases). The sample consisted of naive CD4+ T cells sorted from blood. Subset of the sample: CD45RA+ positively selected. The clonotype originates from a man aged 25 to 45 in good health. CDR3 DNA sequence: TGTGCCAGCAGTTTTCCCCCAGGGGACTCCTACAATGAGCAGTTCTTC. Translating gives CASSFPPGDSYNEQFF.